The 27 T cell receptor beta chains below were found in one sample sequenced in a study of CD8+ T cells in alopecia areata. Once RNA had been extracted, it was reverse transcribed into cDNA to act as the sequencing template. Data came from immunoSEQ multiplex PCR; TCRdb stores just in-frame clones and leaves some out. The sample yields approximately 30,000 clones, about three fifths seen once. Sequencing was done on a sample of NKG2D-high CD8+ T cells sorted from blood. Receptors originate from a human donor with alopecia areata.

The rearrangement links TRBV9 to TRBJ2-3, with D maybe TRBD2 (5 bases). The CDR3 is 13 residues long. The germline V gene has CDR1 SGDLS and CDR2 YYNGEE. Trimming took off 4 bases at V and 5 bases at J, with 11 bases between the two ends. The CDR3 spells CASSINSEDTQYF. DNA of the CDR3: TGTGCCAGCAGCATTAATAGCGAAGATACGCAGTATTTT.

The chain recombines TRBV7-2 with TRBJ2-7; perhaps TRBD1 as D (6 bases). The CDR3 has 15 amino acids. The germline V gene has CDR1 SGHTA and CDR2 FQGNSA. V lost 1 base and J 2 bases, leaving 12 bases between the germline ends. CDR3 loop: CASSLDVRGPYEQYF. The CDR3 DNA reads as TGTGCCAGCAGCTTAGACGTCAGGGGTCCCTACGAGCAGTACTTC.

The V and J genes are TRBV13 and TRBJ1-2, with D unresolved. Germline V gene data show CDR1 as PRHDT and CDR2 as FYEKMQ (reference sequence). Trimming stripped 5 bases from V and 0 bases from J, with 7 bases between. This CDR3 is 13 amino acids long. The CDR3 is CASSPQANYGYTF. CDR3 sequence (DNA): TGTGCCAGCAGCCCGCAGGCTAACTATGGCTACACCTTC.

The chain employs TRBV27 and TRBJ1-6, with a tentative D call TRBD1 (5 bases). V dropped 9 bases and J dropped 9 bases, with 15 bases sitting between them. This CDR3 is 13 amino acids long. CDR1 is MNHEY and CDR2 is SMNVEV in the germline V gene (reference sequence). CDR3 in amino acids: CASSYQGGSPLHF. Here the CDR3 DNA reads TGTGCCAGTTCGTACCAGGGTGGTTCACCCCTCCACTTT.

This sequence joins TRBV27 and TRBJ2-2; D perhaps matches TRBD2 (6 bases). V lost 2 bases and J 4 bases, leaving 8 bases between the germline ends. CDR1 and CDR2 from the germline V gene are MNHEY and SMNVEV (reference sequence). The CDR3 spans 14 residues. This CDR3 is CASSLPGGTGELFF. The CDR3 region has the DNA TGTGCCAGCAGTTTACCCGGGGGCACCGGGGAGCTGTTTTTT.

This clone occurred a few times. In DNA, the CDR3 is TGCAGCGCCGCAGGACTAGCGGGAGCCTACGAGCAGTACTTC. Residues: CSAAGLAGAYEQYF. The V and J genes are TRBV29-1 and TRBJ2-7; TRBD2 aligns across 13 bases. CDR1 and CDR2 (germline): SQVTM, ANQGSEA. J was trimmed by 2 bases and V by 7 bases; bases with no gene match: 5. The CDR3 has 14 amino acids.

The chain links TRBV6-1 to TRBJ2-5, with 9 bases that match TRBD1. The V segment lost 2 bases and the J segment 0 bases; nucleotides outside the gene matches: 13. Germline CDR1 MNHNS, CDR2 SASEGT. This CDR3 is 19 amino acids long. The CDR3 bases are TGTGCCAGCAGTGAATGGTTAACAGGGGGCGGTTTGGACCAAGAGACCCAGTACTTC. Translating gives CASSEWLTGGGLDQETQYF.

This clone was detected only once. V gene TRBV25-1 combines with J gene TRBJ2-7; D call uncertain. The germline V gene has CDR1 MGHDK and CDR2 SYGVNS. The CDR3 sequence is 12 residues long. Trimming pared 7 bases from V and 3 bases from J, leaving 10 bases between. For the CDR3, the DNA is TGTGCCAGCACGAGCCCAGGCTACGAGCAGTACTTC. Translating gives CASTSPGYEQYF.

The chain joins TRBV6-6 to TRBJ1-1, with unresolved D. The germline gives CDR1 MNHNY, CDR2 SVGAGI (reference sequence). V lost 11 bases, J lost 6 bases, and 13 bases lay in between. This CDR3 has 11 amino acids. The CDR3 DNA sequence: TGTGCCTACAGTGGTGGTGCTGAAGCTTTCTTT. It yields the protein CAYSGGAEAFF.

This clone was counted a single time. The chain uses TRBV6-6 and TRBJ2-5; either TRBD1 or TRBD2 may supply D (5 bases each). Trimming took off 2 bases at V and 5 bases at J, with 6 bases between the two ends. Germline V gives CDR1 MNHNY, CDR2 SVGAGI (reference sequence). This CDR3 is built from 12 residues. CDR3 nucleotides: TGTGCCAGCAGTTACGAGGGGGAGACCCAGTACTTC. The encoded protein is CASSYEGETQYF.

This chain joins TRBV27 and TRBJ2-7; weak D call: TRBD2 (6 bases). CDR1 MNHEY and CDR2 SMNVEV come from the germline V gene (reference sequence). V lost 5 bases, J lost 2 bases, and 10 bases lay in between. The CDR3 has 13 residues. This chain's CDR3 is CASSPGSPYEQYF. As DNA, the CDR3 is TGTGCCAGCAGTCCCGGGAGCCCCTACGAGCAGTACTTC.

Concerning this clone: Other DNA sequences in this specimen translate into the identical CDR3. The CDR3 here is CAWSVGGSYEQYF. The CDR3 DNA is TGTGCCTGGAGTGTAGGGGGCAGCTACGAGCAGTACTTC. The chain recombines TRBV30 with TRBJ2-5; 7 nucleotides match TRBD1. The J call is uncertain, as TRBJ2-7 better fits the DNA end. The CDR3 extends over 13 amino acids. Looked up from germline, CDR1 is GTSNPN and CDR2 is SVGIG (reference sequence).

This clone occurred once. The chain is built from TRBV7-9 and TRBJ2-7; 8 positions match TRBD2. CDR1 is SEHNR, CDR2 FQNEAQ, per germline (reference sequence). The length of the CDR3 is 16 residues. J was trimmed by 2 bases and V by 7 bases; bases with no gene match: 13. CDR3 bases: TGTGCCAGCACCACTCAGGGTAGCGGGGAGACCTACGAGCAGTACTTC. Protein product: CASTTQGSGETYEQYF.

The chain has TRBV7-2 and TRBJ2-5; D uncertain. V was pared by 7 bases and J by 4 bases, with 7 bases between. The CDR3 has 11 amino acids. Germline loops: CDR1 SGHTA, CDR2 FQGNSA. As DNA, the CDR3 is TGTGCCAGCATAGACGTAGAGACCCAGTACTTC. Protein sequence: CASIDVETQYF.

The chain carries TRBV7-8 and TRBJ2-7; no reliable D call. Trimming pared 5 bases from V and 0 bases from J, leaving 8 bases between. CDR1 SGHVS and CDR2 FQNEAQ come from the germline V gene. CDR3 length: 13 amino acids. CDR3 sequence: CASSQQSSYEQYF. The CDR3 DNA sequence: TGTGCCAGCAGCCAACAGAGCTCCTACGAGCAGTACTTC.

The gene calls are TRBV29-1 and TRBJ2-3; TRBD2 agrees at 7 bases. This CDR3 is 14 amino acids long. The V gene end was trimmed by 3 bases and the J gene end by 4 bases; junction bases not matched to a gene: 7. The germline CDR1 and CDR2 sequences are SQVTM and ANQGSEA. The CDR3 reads CSVDLAAVADTQYF. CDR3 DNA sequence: TGCAGCGTTGACCTAGCGGCCGTCGCAGATACGCAGTATTTT.

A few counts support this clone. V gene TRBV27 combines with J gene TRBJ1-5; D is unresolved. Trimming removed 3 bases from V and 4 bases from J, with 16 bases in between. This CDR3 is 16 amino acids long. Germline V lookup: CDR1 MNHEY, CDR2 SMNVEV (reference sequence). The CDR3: CASSFSGPLTNQPQHF. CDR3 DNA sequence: TGTGCCAGCAGTTTCTCTGGCCCCCTGACAAATCAGCCCCAGCATTTT.

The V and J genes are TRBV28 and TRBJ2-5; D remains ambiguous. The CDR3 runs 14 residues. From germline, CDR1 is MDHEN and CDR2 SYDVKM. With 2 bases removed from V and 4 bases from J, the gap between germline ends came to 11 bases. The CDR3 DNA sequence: TGTGCCAGCAGTTTAGACAATCCGCGAGAGACCCAGTACTTC. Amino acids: CASSLDNPRETQYF.

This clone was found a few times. CDR3 in DNA: TGTGCCAGCAGCTTAGCGCTTGGGGTTGAGCAGTTCTTC. Translated: CASSLALGVEQFF. The genes are TRBV7-9 and TRBJ2-1; no firm D call. With 0 bases removed from V and 9 bases from J, the gap between germline ends came to 9 bases. CDR1 and CDR2 (germline): SEHNR, FQNEAQ (reference sequence). This CDR3 has 13 residues.

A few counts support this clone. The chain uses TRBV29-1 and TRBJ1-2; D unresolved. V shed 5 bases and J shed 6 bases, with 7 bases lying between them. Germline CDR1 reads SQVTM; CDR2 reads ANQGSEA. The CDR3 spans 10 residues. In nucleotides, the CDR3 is TGCAGCGTTAGCTTAGATGGCTACACCTTC. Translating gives CSVSLDGYTF.

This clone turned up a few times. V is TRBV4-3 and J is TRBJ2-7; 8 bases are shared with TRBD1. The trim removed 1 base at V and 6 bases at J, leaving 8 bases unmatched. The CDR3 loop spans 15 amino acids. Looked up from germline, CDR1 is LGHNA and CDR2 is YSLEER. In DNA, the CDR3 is TGCGCCAGCAGCCAAGCGAGGACAGGGACCTTCGAGCAGTACTTC. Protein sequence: CASSQARTGTFEQYF.

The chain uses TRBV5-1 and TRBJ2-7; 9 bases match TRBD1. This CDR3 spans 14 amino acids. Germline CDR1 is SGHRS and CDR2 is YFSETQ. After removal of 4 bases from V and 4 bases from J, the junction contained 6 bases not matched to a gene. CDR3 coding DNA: TGCGCCAGCAGCCCCCAGGACAGGGGATACGAGCAGTACTTC. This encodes CASSPQDRGYEQYF.

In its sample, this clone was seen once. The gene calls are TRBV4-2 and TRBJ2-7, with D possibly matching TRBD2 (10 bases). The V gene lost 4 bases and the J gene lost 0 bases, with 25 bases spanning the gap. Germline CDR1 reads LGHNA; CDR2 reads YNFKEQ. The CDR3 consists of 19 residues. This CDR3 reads CASSRGTGPLAGNSYEQYF. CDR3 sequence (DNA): TGTGCCAGCAGCCGAGGGACAGGGCCACTAGCGGGGAACTCCTACGAGCAGTACTTC.

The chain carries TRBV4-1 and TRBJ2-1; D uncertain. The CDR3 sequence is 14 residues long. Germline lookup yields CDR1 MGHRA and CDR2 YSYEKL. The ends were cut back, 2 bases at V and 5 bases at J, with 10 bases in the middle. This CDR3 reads CASSQFTANNEQFF. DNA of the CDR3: TGCGCCAGCAGCCAATTCACAGCGAACAATGAGCAGTTCTTC.

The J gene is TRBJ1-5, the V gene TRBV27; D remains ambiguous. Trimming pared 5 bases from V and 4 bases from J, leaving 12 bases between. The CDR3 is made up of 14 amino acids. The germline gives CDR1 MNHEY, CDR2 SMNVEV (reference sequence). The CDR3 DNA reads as TGTGCCAGCAGTCCCCGACCTGGGAATCAGCCCCAGCATTTT. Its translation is CASSPRPGNQPQHF.

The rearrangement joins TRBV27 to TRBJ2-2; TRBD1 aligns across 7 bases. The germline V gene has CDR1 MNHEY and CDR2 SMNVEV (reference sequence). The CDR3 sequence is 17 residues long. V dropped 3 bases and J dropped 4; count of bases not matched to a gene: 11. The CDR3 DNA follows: TGTGCCAGCAGTTTGTCGACAGGGTCGGCGAGCACCGGGGAGCTGTTTTTT. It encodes CASSLSTGSASTGELFF.

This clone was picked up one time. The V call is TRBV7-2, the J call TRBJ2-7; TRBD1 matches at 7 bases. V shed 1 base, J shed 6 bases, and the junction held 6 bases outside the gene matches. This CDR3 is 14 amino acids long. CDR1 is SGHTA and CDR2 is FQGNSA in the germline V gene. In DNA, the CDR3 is TGTGCCAGCAGCTTAGGCCAGGGGGTCGGCGAGCAGTACTTC. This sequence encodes CASSLGQGVGEQYF.